These 25 T cell receptor beta chains were sequenced from one sample in a study of T cells in Graves' hyperthyroidism and ophthalmopathy. Authors of the study amplified TCR beta CDR3 regions from RNA transcripts. The HTBI set primed first-round TCR CDR3 RT-PCR. TCRdb reprocessed the multiplex PCR reads via MiXCR and lists one record per CDR3 protein. The sample includes more than 250,000 distinct CDR3 sequences, over 12% seen only once; the top ten take about 30%. The specimen sequenced was blood. These receptors all come from a woman aged 50 to 60 with Graves' hyperthyroidism that later progressed to Graves' ophthalmopathy.

CDR3 bases: TGTGCCAGCAGCCCCCTGGGCGCCACCTCCTACAATGAGCAGTTCTTC. Translating it yields CASSPLGATSYNEQFF. V and J are TRBV7-3 and TRBJ2-1; no firm D call. The CDR3 loop spans 16 amino acids. Germline CDR1 reads SGHTA; CDR2 reads FQGTGA. V lost 5 bases and J 0 bases, leaving 14 bases between the germline ends.

The V and J genes are TRBV10-2 and TRBJ1-2; D is undetermined. Germline V gene sequence: CDR1 WSHSY, CDR2 SAAADI. The ends were cut back, 8 bases at V and 8 bases at J, with 12 bases in the middle. This CDR3 is built from 11 residues. The CDR3 is CASGTLGGYTF. CDR3 bases: TGCGCCAGCGGCACACTGGGGGGCTACACCTTC.

This clonotype was counted at least ten times. J is TRBJ2-3 and V is TRBV2; D is unresolved. V was pared by 7 bases and J by 3 bases, with 5 bases between. From germline, CDR1 is SNHLY and CDR2 FYNNEI. This CDR3 has 11 residues. CDR3 loop: CASTPTDTQYF. The CDR3 bases are TGTGCCAGCACTCCTACAGATACGCAGTATTTT.

There are many counts of this clonotype. The chain links TRBV28 to TRBJ2-7; D is unresolved. The CDR3 has 11 residues. The V end lost 10 bases, the J end lost 1 base, and 8 bases lay between the germline ends. Germline CDR1 and CDR2: MDHEN and SYDVKM. This CDR3 reads CAILGSYEQYF. The CDR3 nucleotides are TGTGCCATTTTAGGGTCCTACGAGCAGTACTTC.

This clonotype showed up many times. The J gene is TRBJ2-5, the V gene TRBV6-1, with a weak D call TRBD2 (6 bases). The CDR3 totals 14 residues. Trimming took off 1 base at V and 4 bases at J, with 10 bases between the two ends. The germline V gene has CDR1 MNHNS and CDR2 SASEGT. CDR3 nucleotides: TGTGCCAGCAGTGAAGGCGGGGTCCGAGAGACCCAGTACTTC. Amino acid sequence: CASSEGGVRETQYF.

This clonotype was seen at least ten times. The chain employs TRBV5-1 and TRBJ1-1; D remains unclear. V lost 0 bases and J lost 2, with 11 bases in between. The CDR3 covers 15 residues. The germline CDR1 and CDR2 sequences are SGHRS and YFSETQ. The CDR3 here is CASSLVPWGNTEAFF. CDR3 DNA: TGCGCCAGCAGCTTGGTGCCGTGGGGTAACACTGAAGCTTTCTTT.

Ten or more counts support this clonotype. The rearrangement links TRBV3-1 to TRBJ2-5; a possible D gene is TRBD1 (6 bases). The CDR3 has 14 amino acids. Germline CDR1 is LGHDT and CDR2 is YNNKEL (reference sequence). V lost 4 bases and J lost 3, with 12 bases in between. The CDR3 sequence is CASSLSDSEETQYF. CDR3 nucleotides: TGTGCCAGCAGCCTTTCGGACAGCGAAGAGACCCAGTACTTC.

This clonotype was seen many times. J is TRBJ2-2 and V is TRBV7-9, with D uncertain. The CDR3 extends over 12 amino acids. Trimming took 3 bases from V and 6 from J, leaving 5 bases between them. Germline V gives CDR1 SEHNR, CDR2 FQNEAQ (reference sequence). As DNA, the CDR3 is TGTGCCAGCAGCTTCGCCTCCGGGGAGCTGTTTTTT. Amino acids: CASSFASGELFF. Using reference TRBV7-9 and TRBJ2-2 for the parts outside the CDR3, the full variable domain is DTGVSQNPRHKITKRGQNVTFRCDPISEHNRLYWYRQTLGQGPEFLTYFQNEAQLEKSRLLSDRFSAERPKGSFSTLEIQRTEQGDSAMYLCASSFASGELFFGEGSRLTVL.

CDR3 loop: CASMWTGENEQFF. Written as DNA, the CDR3 is TGTGCCAGCATGTGGACAGGGGAAAATGAGCAGTTCTTC. This sequence joins TRBV6-1 and TRBJ2-1, with TRBD1 matching 9 bases. This CDR3 has 13 residues. The germline V gene encodes CDR1 MNHNS and CDR2 SASEGT. V gave up 7 bases and J gave up 7 bases; unmatched junction bases: 5.

This clonotype was detected ten times or more. The chain joins TRBV28 to TRBJ2-3, with D tentatively TRBD1 (5 bases). The length of the CDR3 is 17 residues. V was cut by 5 bases and J by 0 bases, with 18 bases left in between. The germline V gene encodes CDR1 MDHEN and CDR2 SYDVKM. As DNA, the CDR3 is TGTGCCAGCAGTCCGACGCAGCAGGGAACTAGCACAGATACGCAGTATTTT. It specifies CASSPTQQGTSTDTQYF.

This clonotype was found many times. The genes are TRBV29-1 and TRBJ2-7, with D possibly being TRBD1 (5 bases). Germline V gives CDR1 SQVTM, CDR2 ANQGSEA. This CDR3 is 12 amino acids long. Trimming pared 4 bases from V and 0 bases from J, leaving 7 bases between. CDR3 DNA: TGCAGCGTTGCGGACAACTCCTACGAGCAGTACTTC. Its protein product is CSVADNSYEQYF.

This clonotype was seen a few times. The chain carries TRBV20-1 and TRBJ2-1, with TRBD2 matching over 8 bases. CDR3 length equals 15 residues. Germline-derived CDR1 and CDR2 are DFQATT and SNEGSKA (reference sequence). V trimming: 3 bases; J trimming: 2 bases; junction bases outside the gene matches: 6. Here the CDR3 DNA reads TGCAGTGCTAGGCCTACTAGCGGAGCCTACAATGAGCAGTTCTTC. Encoded protein: CSARPTSGAYNEQFF.

This clonotype appeared many times. CDR3 residues: CASSEFGRGNQPQHF. CDR3 in DNA: TGTGCCAGCAGTGAATTCGGGCGAGGTAATCAGCCCCAGCATTTT. The rearrangement joins TRBV2 to TRBJ1-5; the D is unclear. CDR3 length: 15 amino acids. Looked up from germline, CDR1 is SNHLY and CDR2 is FYNNEI. V was trimmed by 2 bases and J by 4 bases, leaving 12 bases between them. Using reference TRBV2 and TRBJ1-5 for the parts outside the CDR3, the full variable domain is EPEVTQTPSHQVTQMGQEVILRCVPISNHLYFYWYRQILGQKVEFLVSFYNNEISEKSEIFDDQFSVERPDGSNFTLKIRSTKLEDSAMYFCASSEFGRGNQPQHFGDGTRLSIL.

The chain employs TRBV20-1 and TRBJ2-7, with 11 nucleotides matching TRBD2. The germline CDR1 and CDR2 sequences are DFQATT and SNEGSKA (reference sequence). Losses at the gene ends were 1 base for V and 7 bases for J; bases not matched to a gene: 12. The CDR3 is 16 amino acids. Here the CDR3 DNA reads TGCAGTGCTAGAGCCCTCGGGACTAGCGGAATAATGGAGCAGTACTTC. Protein product: CSARALGTSGIMEQYF.

This clonotype came up many times. The J gene is TRBJ1-1, the V gene TRBV12-5; possible D gene TRBD1, 6 bases. The CDR3 consists of 13 residues. Trimming stripped 6 bases from V and 4 bases from J, with 12 bases between. Germline V gives CDR1 LGHNT, CDR2 FRNRAP. CDR3 in amino acids: CASGSRGRTEAFF. The CDR3 DNA sequence: TGTGCTAGTGGCTCGCGGGGGCGCACTGAAGCTTTCTTT.

This clonotype was counted only a few times. This may come from a read error, since a much larger clone is one base off. The conserved closing phenylalanine or tryptophan is absent in this CDR3, likely reflecting a read error. The chain couples TRBV6-1 to TRBJ2-5; D is perhaps TRBD1 or TRBD2 (5 bases each). CDR1 and CDR2 (germline): MNHNS, SASEGT. This CDR3 contains 13 residues. V was cut by 3 bases and J by 7 bases, with 12 bases left in between. CDR3 region: CASSDRDLRTQYL. For the CDR3, the DNA is TGTGCCAGCAGTGACCGGGACCTAAGGACCCAGTACCTC.

This clonotype came up many times. V gene TRBV18 combines with J gene TRBJ2-2, with D perhaps matching TRBD2 (6 bases). The CDR3 sequence is 15 residues long. Trimming took 2 bases from V and 5 from J, leaving 12 bases between them. CDR1 and CDR2 (germline): KGHSH, LQKENI. CDR3 sequence (DNA): TGTGCCAGCTCACCAATAGGAGGGGAAACCGGGGAGCTGTTTTTT. Translated: CASSPIGGETGELFF. The full variable domain, rest sourced from reference TRBV18 and TRBJ2-2, is NAGVMQNPRHLVRRRGQEARLRCSPMKGHSHVYWYRQLPEEGLKFMVYLQKENIIDESGMPKERFSAEFPKEGPSILRIQQVVRGDSAAYFCASSPIGGETGELFFGEGSRLTVL.

In this sample, this clonotype turned up many times. The chain recombines TRBV18 with TRBJ2-1; D remains ambiguous. The CDR3 extends over 13 amino acids. Germline lookup yields CDR1 KGHSH and CDR2 LQKENI. V dropped 3 bases and J dropped 3 bases, with 6 bases sitting between them. CDR3 sequence reads: CASSPGSYNEQFF. CDR3 DNA sequence: TGTGCCAGCTCACCGGGCAGCTACAATGAGCAGTTCTTC.

This clonotype was seen a handful of times. This chain links TRBV20-1 with TRBJ2-2; no reliable D call. The V gene lost 0 bases and the J gene lost 0 bases, with 11 bases spanning the gap. This CDR3 has 16 amino acids. From germline, CDR1 is DFQATT and CDR2 SNEGSKA (reference sequence). The DNA for the CDR3 is TGCAGTGCTAGAGATCGAGCGAAGTCGAACACCGGGGAGCTGTTTTTT. Translated, it gives CSARDRAKSNTGELFF.

The sample holds many counts of this clonotype. This rearrangement joins TRBV2 to TRBJ1-2; tentatively, D is TRBD1 (5 bases). There are 12 residues in the CDR3. V lost 5 bases and J lost 8, with 12 bases in between. Germline lookup yields CDR1 SNHLY and CDR2 FYNNEI. In nucleotides, the CDR3 is TGTGCCAGCAGTCCGGGACCGGTGGGCTACACCTTC. Protein: CASSPGPVGYTF.

This clonotype has at least ten counts. J is TRBJ2-1 and V is TRBV7-3; 9 bases agree with TRBD2. The CDR3 totals 18 residues. Germline assignment: CDR1 SGHTA and CDR2 FQGTGA. V trimming: 2 bases; J trimming: 5 bases; junction bases outside the gene matches: 13. CDR3: CASSLLVAGVGSDNEQFF. The DNA of the CDR3 is TGTGCCAGCAGCTTATTAGTAGCGGGAGTTGGTTCGGACAATGAGCAGTTCTTC. Using reference TRBV7-3 and TRBJ2-1 for the parts outside the CDR3, the full variable domain is GAGVSQTPSNKVTEKGKYVELRCDPISGHTALYWYRQSLGQGPEFLIYFQGTGAADDSGLPNDRFFAVRPEGSVSTLKIQRTERGDSAVYLCASSLLVAGVGSDNEQFFGPGTRLTVL.

A few counts support this clonotype. The gene calls are TRBV7-9 and TRBJ1-4; D remains ambiguous. Per the germline V gene, CDR1 is SEHNR and CDR2 is FQNEAQ (reference sequence). This CDR3 contains 12 residues. Deletions cut 3 bases from V and 7 bases from J, with 6 bases between. In DNA form, the CDR3 reads TGTGCCAGCAGCTTTTCGAGTGAAAAACTGTTTTTT. Translating it yields CASSFSSEKLFF.

There are many counts of this clonotype. The chain uses TRBV6-1 and TRBJ1-1; D is unresolved. Between the trimmed V and J ends, which lost 2 bases and 0 bases, there was a span of 7 bases. Germline V gives CDR1 MNHNS, CDR2 SASEGT. The CDR3 is 14 amino acids. DNA for the CDR3: TGTGCCAGCAGTGAATCGGTGCTGAACACTGAAGCTTTCTTT. Its translation is CASSESVLNTEAFF.

At least ten counts were recorded for this clonotype. The CDR3 spells CASLSFSRDNSPLHF. CDR3 nucleotides: TGTGCCAGCCTCTCCTTCTCACGGGATAATTCACCCCTCCACTTT. The chain is built from TRBV28 and TRBJ1-6, with D unclear. Looked up from germline, CDR1 is MDHEN and CDR2 is SYDVKM. Trimming removed 8 bases from V and 5 bases from J, with 16 bases in between. The CDR3 spans 15 residues.

This clonotype was seen at least ten times. V usage is TRBV15 and J usage is TRBJ2-3; D gene ambiguous. V lost 4 bases to trimming and J lost 0 bases, with 2 bases between them. CDR1 and CDR2 from the germline V gene are LNHNV and YYDKDF (reference sequence). The CDR3 length is 12 residues. This CDR3 reads CATSTSTDTQYF. CDR3 nucleotides: TGTGCCACCAGCACTAGCACAGATACGCAGTATTTT.